This T cell receptor (beta chain) appears in the sequencing data of a study of T cell changes during pregnancy in multiple sclerosis. Repertoires were generated with immunoSEQ multiplex PCR, while TCRdb's copy carries only in-frame clones and drops some. The table shows over 85,000 clones, with 90% to 95% occurring only once. V was clipped by 5 bases and J by 4 bases; unmatched bases: 5. CDR3 length: 14 amino acids. Germline CDR1 is SGHTA and CDR2 is FQGNSA. The source material was peripheral blood, sampled after pregnancy. This TCR came from a female donor in good health, enrolled as a control in a pregnancy study. The V and J genes are TRBV7-2 and TRBJ2-7; 10 nucleotides align to TRBD1. The DNA of the CDR3 is TGTGCCAGCAGCCCCGGGACAGGGGCTTACGAGCAGTACTTC. This encodes CASSPGTGAYEQYF.